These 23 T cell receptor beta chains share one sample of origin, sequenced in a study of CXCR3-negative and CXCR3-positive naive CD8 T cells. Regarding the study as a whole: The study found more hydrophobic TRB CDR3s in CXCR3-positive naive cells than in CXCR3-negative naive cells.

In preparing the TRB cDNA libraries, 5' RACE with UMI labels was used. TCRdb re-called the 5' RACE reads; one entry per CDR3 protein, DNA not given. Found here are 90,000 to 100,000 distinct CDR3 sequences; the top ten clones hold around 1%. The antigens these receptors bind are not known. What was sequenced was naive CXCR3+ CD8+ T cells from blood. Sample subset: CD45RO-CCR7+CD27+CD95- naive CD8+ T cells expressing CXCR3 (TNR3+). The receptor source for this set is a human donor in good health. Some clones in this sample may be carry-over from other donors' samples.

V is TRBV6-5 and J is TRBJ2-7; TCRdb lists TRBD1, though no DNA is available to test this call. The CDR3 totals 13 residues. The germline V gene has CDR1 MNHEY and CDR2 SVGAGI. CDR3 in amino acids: CASSFSGTGEQYF.

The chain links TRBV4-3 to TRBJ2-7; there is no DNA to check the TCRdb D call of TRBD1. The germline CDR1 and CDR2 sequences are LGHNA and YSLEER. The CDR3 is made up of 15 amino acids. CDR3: CASSQDLGTGYEQYF.

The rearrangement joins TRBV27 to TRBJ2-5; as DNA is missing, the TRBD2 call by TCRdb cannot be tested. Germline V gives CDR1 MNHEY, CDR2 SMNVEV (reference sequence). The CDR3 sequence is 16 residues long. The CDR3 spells CASSSHLAGEKETQYF.

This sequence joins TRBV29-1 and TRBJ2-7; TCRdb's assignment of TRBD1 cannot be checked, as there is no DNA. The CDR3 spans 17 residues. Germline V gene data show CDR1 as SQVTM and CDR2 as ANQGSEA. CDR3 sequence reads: CSVEAGGGSGAAYEQYF.

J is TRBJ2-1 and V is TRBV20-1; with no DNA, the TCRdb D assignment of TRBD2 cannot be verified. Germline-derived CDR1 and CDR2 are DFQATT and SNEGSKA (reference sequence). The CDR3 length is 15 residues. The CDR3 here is CSARDQGLRGNEQFF.

This chain's CDR3 is CASSYSNRGPSTDTQYF. The chain recombines TRBV6-5 with TRBJ2-3; TCRdb gives TRBD1 as the D gene, but with no DNA this cannot be confirmed. Germline-derived CDR1 and CDR2 are MNHEY and SVGAGI. The CDR3 covers 17 residues.

The CDR3 loop is CASSLYRGQMVDQPQHF. V is TRBV12-3 or TRBV12-4 and J is TRBJ1-5; the D call from TCRdb, TRBD1, cannot be confirmed without DNA. The CDR3 has 17 residues.

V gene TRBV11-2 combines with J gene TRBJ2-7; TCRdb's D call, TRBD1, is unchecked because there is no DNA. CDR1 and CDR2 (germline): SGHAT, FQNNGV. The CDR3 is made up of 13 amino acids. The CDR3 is CASSLGGGLEQYF.

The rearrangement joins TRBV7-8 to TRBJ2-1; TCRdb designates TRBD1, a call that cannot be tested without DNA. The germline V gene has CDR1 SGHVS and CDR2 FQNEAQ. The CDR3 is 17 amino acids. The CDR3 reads CASSLAPLPSSYNEQFF.

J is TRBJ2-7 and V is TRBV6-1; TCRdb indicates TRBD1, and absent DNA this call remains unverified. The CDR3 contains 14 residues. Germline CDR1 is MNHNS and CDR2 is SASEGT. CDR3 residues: CASSGGTGADEQYF.

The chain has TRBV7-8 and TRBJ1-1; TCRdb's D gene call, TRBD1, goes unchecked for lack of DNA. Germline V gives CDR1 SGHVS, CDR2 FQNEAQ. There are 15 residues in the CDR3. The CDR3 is CASSLGVTGKSEAFF.

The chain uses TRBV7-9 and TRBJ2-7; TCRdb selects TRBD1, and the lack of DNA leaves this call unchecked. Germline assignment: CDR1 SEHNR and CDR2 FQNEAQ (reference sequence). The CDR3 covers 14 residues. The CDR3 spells CASSLVTGIEEQYF.

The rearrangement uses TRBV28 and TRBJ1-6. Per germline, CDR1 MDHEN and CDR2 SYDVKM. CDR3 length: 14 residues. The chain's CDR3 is CASSFPHPYSPLHF.

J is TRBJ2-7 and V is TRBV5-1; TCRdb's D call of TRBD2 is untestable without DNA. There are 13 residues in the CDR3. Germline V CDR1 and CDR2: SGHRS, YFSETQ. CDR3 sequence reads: CASSSGLDYEQYF. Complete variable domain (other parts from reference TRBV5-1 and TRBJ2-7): KAGVTQTPRYLIKTRGQQVTLSCSPISGHRSVSWYQQTPGQGLQFLFEYFSETQRNKGNFPGRFSGRQFSNSRSEMNVSTLELGDSALYLCASSSGLDYEQYFGPGTRLTVT.

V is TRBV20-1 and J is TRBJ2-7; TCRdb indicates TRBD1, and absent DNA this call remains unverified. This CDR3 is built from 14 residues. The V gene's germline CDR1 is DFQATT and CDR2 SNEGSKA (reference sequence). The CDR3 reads CSASADRGALEQYF.

The CDR3 sequence: CASSLGDMNTEAFF. The genes are TRBV7-3 and TRBJ1-1. The length of the CDR3 is 14 residues. Germline values: CDR1 SGHTA, CDR2 FQGTGA.

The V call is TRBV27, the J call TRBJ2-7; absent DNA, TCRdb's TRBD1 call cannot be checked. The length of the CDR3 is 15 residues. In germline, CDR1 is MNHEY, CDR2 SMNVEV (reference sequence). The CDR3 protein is CASMEGTGGLYEQYF.

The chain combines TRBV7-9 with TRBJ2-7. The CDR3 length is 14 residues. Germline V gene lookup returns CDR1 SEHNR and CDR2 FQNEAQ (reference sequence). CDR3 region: CASSLALSSYEQYF.

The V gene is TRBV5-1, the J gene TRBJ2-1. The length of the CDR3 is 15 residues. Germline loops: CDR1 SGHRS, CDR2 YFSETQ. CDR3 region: CASSLGRSSYNEQFF.

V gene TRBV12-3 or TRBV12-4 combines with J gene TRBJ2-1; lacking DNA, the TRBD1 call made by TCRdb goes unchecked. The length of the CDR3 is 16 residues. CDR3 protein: CASSHRQVPVGDEQFF.

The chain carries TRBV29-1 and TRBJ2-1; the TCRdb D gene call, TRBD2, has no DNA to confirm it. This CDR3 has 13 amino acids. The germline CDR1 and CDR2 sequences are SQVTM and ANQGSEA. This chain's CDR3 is CSSLLAGDNEQFF.

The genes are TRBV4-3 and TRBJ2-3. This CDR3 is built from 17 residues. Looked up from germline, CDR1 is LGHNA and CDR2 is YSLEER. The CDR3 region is CASSHQKSSVSTDTQYF.

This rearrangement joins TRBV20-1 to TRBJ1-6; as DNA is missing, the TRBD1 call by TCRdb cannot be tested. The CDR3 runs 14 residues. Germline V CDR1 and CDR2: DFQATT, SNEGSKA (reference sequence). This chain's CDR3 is CSAKGTGGSSPLHF.